A single sample gave rise to the 9 T cell receptor beta chains below, sequenced in a study of beta chain features in type 1 diabetes. These receptors have no known antigen. TCRB transcripts that were expressed got sequenced, as all of the isolated RNA had been reverse transcribed. TCRdb's copy holds only in-frame clones and misses some; the assay was immunoSEQ multiplex PCR. The table shows about 650,000 clones, with around 12% occurring only once. General observations from the study: TCRB CDR3s from Type 1 diabetes patients were moderately but significantly shorter in all four CD4+ subsets.

The sequencing input was naive CD4+ T cells from blood. The source is a young man with type 1 diabetes.

This clone was seen only a few times. The CDR3 nucleotides read TGTGCCAGCAGTTACACCTCGTCGGGGACTGAAGCTTTCTTT. The encoded protein is CASSYTSSGTEAFF. V usage is TRBV6-5 and J usage is TRBJ1-1; the D is unclear. The germline V gene encodes CDR1 MNHEY and CDR2 SVGAGI. Trimming pared 2 bases from V and 5 bases from J, leaving 12 bases between. CDR3 length: 14 residues.

V usage is TRBV6-1 and J usage is TRBJ1-1; D not resolved. The CDR3 sequence is 15 residues long. The V and J ends lost 6 bases and 3 bases respectively, with 17 bases between them. Germline V gene sequence: CDR1 MNHNS, CDR2 SASEGT. This CDR3 reads CASSPKVGRDTEAFF. As DNA, the CDR3 is TGTGCCAGCAGCCCTAAGGTAGGGCGGGACACTGAAGCTTTCTTT.

The V gene is TRBV7-9, the J gene TRBJ2-3, with 8 bases aligning to TRBD1. This CDR3 contains 16 residues. Germline CDR1 and CDR2: SEHNR and FQNEAQ (reference sequence). V gave up 5 bases and J gave up 0 bases; unmatched junction bases: 7. The CDR3: CASSPRDRSSTDTQYF. The CDR3 coding sequence is TGTGCCAGCAGCCCAAGGGACAGGTCTAGCACAGATACGCAGTATTTT. The full variable domain, rest sourced from reference TRBV7-9 and TRBJ2-3, is DTGVSQNPRHKITKRGQNVTFRCDPISEHNRLYWYRQTLGQGPEFLTYFQNEAQLEKSRLLSDRFSAERPKGSFSTLEIQRTEQGDSAMYLCASSPRDRSSTDTQYFGPGTRLTVL.

This clone was detected only a few times. The genes are TRBV18 and TRBJ2-1; TRBD1 aligns across 9 bases. V gave up 2 bases and J gave up 7 bases; unmatched junction bases: 9. The CDR3 runs to 16 residues. Germline CDR1 reads KGHSH; CDR2 reads LQKENI. CDR3 residues: CASSPYGTGNRNEQFF. The CDR3 coding sequence is TGTGCCAGCTCACCATACGGGACAGGGAACCGGAATGAGCAGTTCTTC. Drawing the rest from reference TRBV18 and TRBJ2-1, the complete variable domain is NAGVMQNPRHLVRRRGQEARLRCSPMKGHSHVYWYRQLPEEGLKFMVYLQKENIIDESGMPKERFSAEFPKEGPSILRIQQVVRGDSAAYFCASSPYGTGNRNEQFFGPGTRLTVL.

This clone appeared a few times. The CDR3 loop reads CASSLERRDRGNTQYF. In nucleotides, the CDR3 is TGTGCCAGCAGCTTAGAAAGAAGGGACAGGGGGAATACGCAGTATTTT. V usage is TRBV7-2 and J usage is TRBJ2-3, with 11 bases matching TRBD1. Germline lookup yields CDR1 SGHTA and CDR2 FQGNSA. Losses at the gene ends were 1 base for V and 7 bases for J; bases not matched to a gene: 7. The CDR3 consists of 16 residues. Full variable domain (rest looked up from reference TRBV7-2 and TRBJ2-3): GAGVSQSPSNKVTEKGKDVELRCDPISGHTALYWYRQSLGQGLEFLIYFQGNSAPDKSGLPSDRFSAERTGGSVSTLTIQRTQQEDSAVYLCASSLERRDRGNTQYFGPGTRLTVL.

This clone occurred a few times. The rearrangement uses TRBV5-8 and TRBJ1-4, with unresolved D. The CDR3 extends over 13 amino acids. The V end lost 0 bases, the J end lost 12 bases, and 12 bases lay between the germline ends. The germline CDR1 and CDR2 sequences are SGHTS and YDEGEE. The chain's CDR3 is CASSLVPEVQLFF. CDR3 nucleotides: TGTGCCAGCAGCTTGGTCCCAGAGGTGCAACTGTTTTTT.

This clone was found a few times. The chain recombines TRBV25-1 with TRBJ1-2; maybe TRBD1 (5 bases). Germline-derived CDR1 and CDR2 are MGHDK and SYGVNS. Trimming stripped 8 bases from V and 4 bases from J, with 11 bases between. The CDR3 runs 12 residues. In DNA, the CDR3 is TGTGCCAGCTCCCGGGGCAGCTATGGCTACACCTTC. This gives the protein CASSRGSYGYTF.

The chain has TRBV11-2 and TRBJ1-5; D is ambiguous. Germline CDR1 reads SGHAT; CDR2 reads FQNNGV. The V end lost 0 bases, the J end lost 2 bases, and 8 bases lay between the germline ends. This CDR3 spans 15 amino acids. CDR3 sequence reads: CASSLDGWGNQPQHF. Written as DNA, the CDR3 is TGTGCCAGCAGCTTAGACGGGTGGGGCAATCAGCCCCAGCATTTT.

This clone appeared a few times. This chain joins TRBV2 and TRBJ1-2, with TRBD1 matching 7 bases. CDR1 is SNHLY and CDR2 is FYNNEI in the germline V gene. Unmatched junction bases numbered 4, after V lost 6 bases and J lost 0 bases. CDR3 length equals 14 residues. DNA of the CDR3: TGTGCCAGCAGCCGGGACAGCTCTAACTATGGCTACACCTTC. It translates to CASSRDSSNYGYTF.